The clone carrying this T cell receptor beta chain has ten or more counts. Antigen: not known. This specimen belongs to a study of CD8 T cells in ankylosing spondylitis. Study observations and caveats: Ankylosing spondylitis blood seemed to carry a telltale TCR beta motif made of several highly homologous variants. Previously reported in reactive arthritis synovial fluid and blood were some of the motif variants. Disease-linked clones were found to be CD8+ and relatively rare in peripheral blood.

It was by quantitative 5'-RACE with molecular barcodes that TCR beta libraries were made. Using its own MiXCR run on the 5' RACE reads, TCRdb lists one record per CDR3 protein. Among some 250,000 distinct CDR3 sequences listed, approximately 24% were seen once. Trimming left V 0 bases short and J 4 bases short, with 12 bases between. CDR1 and CDR2 (germline): MNHEY, SVGAGI. This CDR3 has 16 residues. J is TRBJ1-4 and V is TRBV6-5; D remains unclear. The sample consisted of blood, either unsorted or a sorted T cell fraction (not recorded which). The TCR sequence derives from a male donor with ankylosing spondylitis or in good health (not recorded which). The CDR3 DNA follows: TGTGCCAGCAGTTACTCGCCTCCCAGGATTAATGAAAAACTGTTTTTT. Encoded protein: CASSYSPPRINEKLFF.